This paragraph covers one T cell receptor beta chain sequence. These data are taken from a study of T cell responses to AZD1222 COVID-19 vaccine. Using immunoSEQ multiplex PCR, the repertoire was profiled, and TCRdb retains in-frame clones only, with some absent. The table shows just over 150,000 clones, with over 80% occurring only once. The CDR3 covers 15 residues. V lost 5 bases to trimming and J lost 5 bases, with 13 bases between them. Per germline, CDR1 SEHNR and CDR2 FQNEAQ (reference sequence). The TCR comes from an adult who received the AZD1222 COVID-19 vaccine. The sample here was peripheral blood, taken 28 days after the second AZD1222 dose. V usage is TRBV7-9 and J usage is TRBJ1-6; D gene ambiguous. CDR3 sequence reads: CASSKPGPDNSPLHF. In DNA form, the CDR3 reads TGTGCCAGCAGCAAACCGGGCCCTGATAATTCACCCCTCCACTTT.